Detailed here is one T cell receptor beta chain. The specificity of this receptor is unknown. Per-nucleotide qualities are absent, and no much larger clonotype sits a single base away. Using the deep immunoSEQ assay, multiplex PCR amplified TCR CDR3 regions from genomic DNA. Extracted genomic DNA from each cell subset was spread evenly across all wells of several immunoSEQ 96-well plates, with each plate serving as a replicate. For sorted subsets, each replicate PCR was loaded with 200 ng genomic DNA, equivalent to about 30,000 T cell genomes. Purified libraries were measured with a Qubit 3.0 fluorometer, size-checked on a Bioanalyzer 2100, and measured again with the KAPA Library Quantification kit. Each immunoSEQ 96-well plate was sequenced on its own single-read 150-cycle Illumina NextSeq 550 flow cell. Per the authors' processing: Because the immunoSEQ output held only junctional sequences and lacked quality scores, the filtering could not match the filtering applied to full-length reads. To assign V/J genes and CDR3, sequences were annotated against IMGT germline references using PyIR, a Python wrapper for IgBLAST v1.9. Reads were filtered out if the reads had weak V/J assignments (E-value above 1e-6), no CDR3, stop codons, out-of-frame junctions, or ambiguous translated residues. V3J clonotypes were defined by identical inferred V gene, J gene, and CDR3 amino acid sequence. To compute the percentage overlap between repertoires, the number of shared unique clonotypes was divided by the size of the smaller repertoire. Richness of each repertoire was evaluated using RTK rarefaction, the Chao1 estimator, and Recon v2.1 estimates of unobserved clonotypes. Generation probabilities for all TCRbeta clonotypes obtained by the gDNA method from a handful of donors were computed using OLGA. TCRdb limited this immuneACCESS table to in-frame rearrangements with V and J called. A share of clones is missing; checked studies link under half to unresolved V genes, and the rest is unexplained. The DNA gave D and trimming, while V, J and clone size come from that table. Across this sample there are about 1.5 million clones, with approximately 97% seen only once. Approximately 1.1% of the sample belongs to the ten largest clones.

The CDR3, cysteine through phenylalanine, is 17 amino acids long. Just the 51-base CDR3 DNA is kept, in frame starting at base 1. V is cut by 4 bases and J by 0 bases, and the space between the germline ends is 17 bases. As encoded in the germline V gene, CDR1 is SGHVS while CDR2 is FQNEAQ. These data come from a study of shared clonotypes between healthy human individuals (dated by TCRdb to the early 2020s). Broadly, across the study: A couple of women and a few men aged 18 to 49 years were included in the cohort. For each donor, CD4 naive and CD4 memory were each given three plates, CD8 naive was given two plates, and CD8 memory was given one plate. To estimate repertoire size and how much clonotypes are shared between individuals, the study performed deep sequencing of blood TCR repertoires from a few healthy adults. Libraries were prepared and TCR repertoires were sequenced by different laboratories using diverse techniques, in order to increase sequencing depth and limit assay-specific biases. Each donor's leukapheresis produced roughly between about 0.85 and 10 billion PBMCs. The investigation overall reported the following: Because the study included a small number of donors, the genetic and exposure-history diversity represented was limited. Clonotypes shared by all four sorted-subset donors showed higher generation probabilities than non-shared clonotypes. Sampling was limited to blood, and TCR repertoires in tissue likely differ from TCR repertoires in blood. Pairwise subsampling led to the expectation that sequencing depth would affect the degree of clonotype sharing among donors. Even with the large sequencing depth, rarefaction of the sorted-subset datasets indicated that sequencing was incomplete. Across four donors, roughly 5.4% of naive CD4, roughly 3.5% of naive CD8, 2% to 2.5% of memory CD4, and approximately 0.4% of memory CD8 clonotypes were shared. Naive subsets generally had larger estimated clonotype richness than memory subsets.

Donors were healthy HIV-negative adults with no recently reported acute infections or vaccinations. Only Caucasian adults living in Nashville, Tennessee, USA were represented among the donors. Magnetic negative selection was used to enrich CD4+ T cells, after which naive cells were positively selected on CD45RA and the negative fraction became the memory subset. Blood was obtained by leukapheresis, after which PBMCs were separated by Ficoll-Histopaque density gradient centrifugation and cryopreserved in liquid nitrogen vapor phase. Analytical flow cytometry was used to check the purity and quantity of each magnetically sorted T cell population. From each sorted fraction, genomic DNA was isolated and quantified by UV absorbance on a Nanodrop 2000c.

The receptor's source is a man under 40 in good health. The sequencing sample was made of naive CD4+ T cells sorted from blood. The sample's cell subset or site, from its label and the paper: CD45RA+ positively selected. Recombination connected TRBV7-8 to TRBJ2-3; the D gene is perhaps TRBD1, from 6 matching bases. In nucleotide form, the sequence is TGTGCCAGCAGCTCCGGACAGATACGTACTAGCACAGATACGCAGTATTTT. This codes for CASSSGQIRTSTDTQYF.